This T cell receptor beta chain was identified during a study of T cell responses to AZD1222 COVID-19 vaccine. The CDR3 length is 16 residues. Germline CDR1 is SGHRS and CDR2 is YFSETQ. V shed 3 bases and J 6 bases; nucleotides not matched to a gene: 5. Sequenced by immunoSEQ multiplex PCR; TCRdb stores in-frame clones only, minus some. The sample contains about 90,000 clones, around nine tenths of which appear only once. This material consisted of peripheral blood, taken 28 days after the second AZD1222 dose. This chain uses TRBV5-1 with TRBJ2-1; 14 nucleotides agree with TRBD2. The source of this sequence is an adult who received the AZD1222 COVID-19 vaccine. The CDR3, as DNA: TGCGCCAGCAGCTGGACAGGACTAGCGGGAGGCAATGAGCAGTTCTTC. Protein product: CASSWTGLAGGNEQFF.